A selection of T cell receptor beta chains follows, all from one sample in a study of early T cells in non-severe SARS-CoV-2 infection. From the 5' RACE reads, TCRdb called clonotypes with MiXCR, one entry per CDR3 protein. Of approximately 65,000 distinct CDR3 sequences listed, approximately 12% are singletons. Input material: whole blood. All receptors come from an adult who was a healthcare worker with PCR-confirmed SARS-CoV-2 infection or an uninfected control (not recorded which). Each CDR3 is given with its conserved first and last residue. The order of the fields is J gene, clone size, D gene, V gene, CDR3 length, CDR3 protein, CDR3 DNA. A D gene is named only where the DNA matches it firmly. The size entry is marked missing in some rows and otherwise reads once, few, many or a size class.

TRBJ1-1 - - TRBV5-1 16 CASSFSLGHRNTEAFF TGCGCCAGCAGCTTCTCCCTGGGACACAGGAACACTGAAGCTTTCTTT
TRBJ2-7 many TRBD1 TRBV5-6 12 CASSVTGAEQYF TGTGCCAGCAGCGTGACAGGGGCCGAGCAGTACTTC
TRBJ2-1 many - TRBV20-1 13 CSARRSAWGEQFF TGCAGTGCTAGACGCTCCGCATGGGGGGAGCAGTTCTTC
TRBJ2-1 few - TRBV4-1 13 CASSHGLYNEQFF TGCGCCAGCAGCCATGGACTCTACAATGAGCAGTTCTTC
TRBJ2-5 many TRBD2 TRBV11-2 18 CASSFALSGLADQETQYF TGTGCCAGCAGCTTTGCTTTGTCCGGACTAGCGGACCAAGAGACCCAGTACTTC
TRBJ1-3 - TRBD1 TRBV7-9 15 CASSPSRDRGYTIYF TGTGCCAGCAGCCCCTCCCGGGACAGGGGTTACACCATATATTTT
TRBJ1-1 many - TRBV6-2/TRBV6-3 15 CASSQTPTSNTEAFF TGTGCCAGCAGTCAAACCCCTACATCAAACACTGAAGCTTTCTTT
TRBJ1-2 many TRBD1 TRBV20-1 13 CSWTGGDVYGYTF TGCAGTTGGACAGGGGGCGACGTCTATGGCTACACCTTC
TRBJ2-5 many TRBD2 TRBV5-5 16 CASSFTGLAGQETQYF TGTGCCAGCAGCTTTACAGGACTAGCGGGACAAGAGACCCAGTACTTC
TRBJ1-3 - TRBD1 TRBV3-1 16 CANSLRQGASENTIYF TGTGCCAACAGCCTTCGACAGGGGGCTTCTGAAAACACCATATATTTT
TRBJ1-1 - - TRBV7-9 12 CASRLRTAEAFF TGTGCCAGCAGATTGCGGACAGCTGAAGCTTTCTTT
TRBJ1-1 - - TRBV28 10 CASGRVEAFF TGTGCCAGCGGACGGGTAGAAGCTTTCTTT
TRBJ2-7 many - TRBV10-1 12 CASSELTEPQYF TGCGCCAGCAGTGAGTTGACAGAGCCGCAGTACTTC
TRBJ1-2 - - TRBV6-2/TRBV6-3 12 CASTMDSYGYTF TGTGCCAGCACCATGGACTCCTATGGCTACACCTTC
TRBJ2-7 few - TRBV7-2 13 CASSWDGAYEQYF TGTGCCAGCAGTTGGGACGGCGCCTACGAGCAGTACTTC
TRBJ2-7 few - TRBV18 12 CASSVSPYEQYF TGTGCCAGTTCTGTATCACCCTACGAGCAGTACTTC
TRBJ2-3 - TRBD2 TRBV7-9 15 CASRGTSGGTDTQYF TGTGCCAGCAGGGGGACTAGCGGGGGCACAGATACGCAGTATTTT
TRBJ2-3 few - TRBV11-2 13 CASSQFSGDTQYF TGTGCCAGCAGCCAGTTTTCTGGAGATACGCAGTATTTT
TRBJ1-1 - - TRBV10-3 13 CAATRDGNTEAFF TGTGCCGCCACGAGGGACGGCAACACTGAAGCTTTCTTT
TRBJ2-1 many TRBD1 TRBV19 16 CASSSTGTGTYNEQFF TGTGCCAGTAGTTCCACCGGGACAGGGACCTACAATGAGCAGTTCTTC
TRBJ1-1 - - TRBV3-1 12 CASSQDLSEAFF TGTGCCAGCAGCCAAGATCTGTCTGAAGCTTTCTTT
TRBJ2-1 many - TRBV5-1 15 CASSLVAVAYNEQFF TGCGCCAGCAGCTTGGTGGCTGTTGCCTACAATGAGCAGTTCTTC
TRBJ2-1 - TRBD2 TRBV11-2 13 CASSPRPGGPQFF TGTGCCAGCAGCCCAAGGCCGGGGGGGCCGCAGTTCTTC
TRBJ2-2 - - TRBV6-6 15 CASSAQGGGTGELFF TGTGCCAGCAGCGCACAGGGCGGGGGCACCGGGGAGCTGTTTTTT
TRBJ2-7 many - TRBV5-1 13 CASSYAPGDEQYF TGCGCCAGCTCATACGCCCCGGGGGACGAGCAGTACTTC
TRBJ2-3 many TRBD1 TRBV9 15 CASSVATGDTDTQYF TGTGCCAGCAGCGTAGCGACAGGGGACACAGATACGCAGTATTTT
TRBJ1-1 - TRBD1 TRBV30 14 CAWRAYRGSGEAFF TGTGCCTGGAGAGCCTACAGGGGAAGTGGTGAAGCTTTCTTT
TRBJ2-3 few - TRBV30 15 CAWSRERVRTDTQYF TGTGCCTGGAGTAGGGAAAGGGTCAGGACAGATACGCAGTATTTT
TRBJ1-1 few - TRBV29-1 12 CSVGGEQAQTFF TGCAGCGTTGGAGGGGAGCAAGCTCAAACTTTCTTT
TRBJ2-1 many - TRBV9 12 CASSPRWGEQFF TGTGCCAGCAGCCCACGCTGGGGTGAGCAGTTCTTC
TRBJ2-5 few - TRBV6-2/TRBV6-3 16 CASSPRAGREQETQYF TGTGCCAGCAGTCCCCGCGCCGGAAGGGAACAAGAGACCCAGTACTTC
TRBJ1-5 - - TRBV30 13 CAWGSGRNQPQHF TGTGCCTGGGGGAGTGGAAGAAATCAGCCCCAGCATTTT
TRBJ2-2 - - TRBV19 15 CASSTGRTNTGELFF TGTGCCAGTAGTACAGGGAGAACGAACACCGGGGAGCTGTTTTTT
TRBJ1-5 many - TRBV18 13 CASSPQGRQPQHF TGTGCCAGCTCACCACAAGGCCGTCAGCCCCAGCATTTT
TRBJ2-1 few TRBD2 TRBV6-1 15 CASSAASGGYNEQFF TGTGCCAGCAGTGCGGCTAGCGGGGGCTACAATGAGCAGTTCTTC
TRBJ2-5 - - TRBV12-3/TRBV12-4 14 CASSPGLWQETQYF TGTGCCAGCAGTCCAGGGCTGTGGCAAGAGACCCAGTACTTC
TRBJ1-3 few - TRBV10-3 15 CAISDPRTSGNTIYF TGTGCCATCAGTGACCCGAGGACTTCTGGAAACACCATATATTTT
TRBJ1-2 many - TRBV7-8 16 CASSLMSGGADYGYTF TGTGCCAGCAGCTTAATGAGCGGGGGGGCAGACTATGGCTACACCTTC
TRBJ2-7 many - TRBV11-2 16 CASSLDLEVVAYEQYF TGTGCCAGCAGCTTAGATTTAGAGGTAGTTGCCTACGAGCAGTACTTC
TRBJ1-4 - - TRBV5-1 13 CASSLALAEKLFF TGCGCCAGCAGCTTGGCCCTCGCTGAAAAACTGTTTTTT
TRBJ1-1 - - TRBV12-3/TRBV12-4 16 CASSSTRQGLNTEAFF TGTGCCAGCAGTTCAACTCGACAAGGGCTGAACACTGAAGCTTTCTTT
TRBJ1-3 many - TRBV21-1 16 CASRRTGDLSGNTIYF TGTGCCAGCAGGCGGACAGGGGATCTCTCTGGAAACACCATATATTTT
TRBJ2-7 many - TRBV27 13 CASSLRPHIWQYF TGTGCCAGCAGTTTACGGCCTCACATTTGGCAGTACTTC